The rows below give T cell receptor beta chains drawn from one sample of a study of regulatory and conventional T cells in RAG deficiency. Generated by immunoSEQ multiplex PCR, the TCRdb table keeps only in-frame clones and is missing some. The sample lists approximately 46,000 clones, approximately 90% occurring once. These sequences were also reported in another study, on regulatory T cells.

The sample taken for sequencing was CD4+ effector T cells sorted from blood. Receptors were obtained from a human donor in good health. Each CDR3 is given with its conserved first and last residue. A D gene is named only where the DNA matches it firmly. Clone size is stated in some rows and not others, as once, few, many or a class when expanded.

CDR3 length,V gene,clone size,J gene,D gene,CDR3 DNA,CDR3 protein
16,TRBV5-1,NA,TRBJ1-1,TRBD1,TGCGCCAGCAGCTGGGGGACAGGGGGCTTGGTCACTGAAGCTTTCTTT,CASSWGTGGLVTEAFF
15,TRBV5-8,NA,TRBJ1-5,TRBD1,TGTGCCAGCAGCGTATCCGGGACAGGGGTTCAGCCCCAGCATTTT,CASSVSGTGVQPQHF
14,TRBV19,NA,TRBJ2-3,TRBD1,TGTGCCAGTAGTCCCGGGACAGTGGAAAATACGCAGTATTTT,CASSPGTVENTQYF
15,TRBV18,NA,TRBJ1-6,TRBD1,TGTGCCAGCTCACCTTTACAGGGGGGTGAAGCACCCCTCCACTTT,CASSPLQGGEAPLHF
15,TRBV2,NA,TRBJ2-7,TRBD1,TGTGCCAGCAGTGTAGGGGGGACAGGGGGTAACGAGCAGTACTTC,CASSVGGTGGNEQYF
13,TRBV7-9,once,TRBJ1-1,NA,TGTGCCAGCAGCTTTTGGGAGAACACTGAAGCTTTCTTT,CASSFWENTEAFF
17,TRBV7-6,once,TRBJ2-6,NA,TGTGCCAGCAGCTTAAGTACAGGCCCCTCTGGGGCCAACGTCCTGACTTTC,CASSLSTGPSGANVLTF
16,TRBV6-6,once,TRBJ1-1,TRBD1,TGTGCCAGCAGCTCCCAGCGGACAGGGGCAAGCACTGAAGCTTTCTTT,CASSSQRTGASTEAFF
14,TRBV5-6,once,TRBJ2-7,NA,TGTGCCAGCAGTTCCCTCAATGCGAACTACGAGCAGTACTTC,CASSSLNANYEQYF
15,TRBV27,NA,TRBJ1-5,NA,TGTGCCAGCAGTTTCCGCGGCACCGGGGATCAGCCCCAGCATTTT,CASSFRGTGDQPQHF
13,TRBV6-1,NA,TRBJ1-3,NA,TGTGCCAGCGCCCGGTCCTCTGGAAACACCATATATTTT,CASARSSGNTIYF
14,TRBV5-1,NA,TRBJ2-3,TRBD1,TGCGCCAGCACTGGACAGGGGGTTGGAGATACGCAGTATTTT,CASTGQGVGDTQYF
13,TRBV18,once,TRBJ2-5,NA,TGTGCCAGCTCACTCGGGTACCAAGAGACCCAGTACTTC,CASSLGYQETQYF
13,TRBV28,once,TRBJ2-7,TRBD1,TGTGCCAGCAGGATGGACAGGGGTAACGAGCAGTACTTC,CASRMDRGNEQYF
15,TRBV9,NA,TRBJ2-1,TRBD2,TGTGCCAGCAGCGTAGCTAGCGGGAGTCGAAATGAGCAGTTCTTC,CASSVASGSRNEQFF
14,TRBV9,once,TRBJ2-5,NA,TGTGCCAGCAGCCCCGGGACGGTGGGAGAGACCCAGTACTTC,CASSPGTVGETQYF
16,TRBV5-4,NA,TRBJ2-5,TRBD2,TGTGCCAGCAGCTTCCGGACTAGCCCTAGTTCAGAGACCCAGTACTTC,CASSFRTSPSSETQYF
13,TRBV5-6,NA,TRBJ1-3,NA,TGTGCCAGCAGCTACGTCTCTGGAAACACCATATATTTT,CASSYVSGNTIYF
11,TRBV29-1,NA,TRBJ2-7,NA,TGCAGCGTACGTGGGGGCTACGAGCAGTACTTC,CSVRGGYEQYF
16,TRBV5-4,NA,TRBJ2-3,TRBD2,TGTGCCAGCAGCTTGTTCCTAGCGGGAGCGACAGATACGCAGTATTTT,CASSLFLAGATDTQYF
12,TRBV7-2,NA,TRBJ1-1,NA,TGTGCCAGCAGATCTCCCCTGGGGAAAGCTTTCTTT,CASRSPLGKAFF
17,TRBV27,NA,TRBJ1-4,NA,TGTGCCAGCAGTTTATACCCGGGGCAGGGCTCCCAGGGAAAACTGTTTTTT,CASSLYPGQGSQGKLFF
13,TRBV30,NA,TRBJ1-4,NA,TGTGCCTTGATCCAGGGTCCATATGAAAAACTGTTTTTT,CALIQGPYEKLFF
14,TRBV30,NA,TRBJ2-5,NA,TGTGCCTGGAGCCGCGGCGGCAGGCAAGAGACCCAGTACTTC,CAWSRGGRQETQYF
12,TRBV7-2,NA,TRBJ1-2,NA,TGTGCCAGCAGCTTTCTGGGGAATGGCTACACCTTC,CASSFLGNGYTF
14,TRBV7-8,NA,TRBJ2-5,TRBD2,TGTGCCAGCAGCTTAGGCGGGGGGGCCTCGGACCAGTACTTC,CASSLGGGASDQYF
12,TRBV5-5,once,TRBJ2-1,NA,TGTGCCAGCTCGCAAGAGGGGACCGTACAGTTCTTC,CASSQEGTVQFF
14,TRBV6-6,once,TRBJ2-5,NA,TGTGCCAGCAGTCTCATAACACCGCAAGAGACCCAGTACTTC,CASSLITPQETQYF
16,TRBV28,once,TRBJ2-1,TRBD1,TGTGCCAGCTCCGAATCTGGGACAGAAACTTACAATGAGCAGTTCTTC,CASSESGTETYNEQFF
16,TRBV5-5,NA,TRBJ1-1,NA,TGTGCCAGCAGCCCTGGCGTGCTGGGCGGGTACACTGAAGCTTTCTTT,CASSPGVLGGYTEAFF
12,TRBV5-8,NA,TRBJ2-7,NA,TGTGCCAGCAGCTTGAGGGACCCCGGCTCCACATTC,CASSLRDPGSTF
15,TRBV5-1,NA,TRBJ2-2,NA,TGCGCCAGCGGTACACGGGGAGACGGCGCCGGGGAGCTGTTTTTT,CASGTRGDGAGELFF
14,TRBV27,NA,TRBJ2-7,NA,TGTGCCAGCAGTTTCAGGGACCGAAACTACGAGCAGTACTTC,CASSFRDRNYEQYF
14,TRBV10-3,NA,TRBJ1-5,NA,TGTGCCATCAGTGAGTCTAACCTCGGCCAGTCCCAGCATTTT,CAISESNLGQSQHF
14,TRBV11-2,NA,TRBJ2-2,TRBD2,TGTGCCAGCGGACTAGCGGGACACACCGGGGAGCTGTTTTTT,CASGLAGHTGELFF
16,TRBV5-1,NA,TRBJ2-1,NA,TGCGCCAGCAGCCGACCCGGCCAGGCTCCTTACAATGAGCAGTTCTTC,CASSRPGQAPYNEQFF
12,TRBV2,NA,TRBJ1-1,NA,TGTGCCAGCAGTCTCTCACCCCTTGAGGCTTTCTTT,CASSLSPLEAFF
12,TRBV10-3,NA,TRBJ1-1,TRBD1,TGTGCCATCAGTACAGGGGACACTGAAGCTTTCTTT,CAISTGDTEAFF
14,TRBV5-6,NA,TRBJ1-5,NA,TGTGCCAGCAGCCGACGGACGCTCAATCAGCCCCAGCATTTT,CASSRRTLNQPQHF
18,TRBV5-1,NA,TRBJ2-2,TRBD2,TGCGCCAGCAGCCCGGGGGGTAGCGTAGGAACCGACACCGGGGAGCTGTTTTTT,CASSPGGSVGTDTGELFF
11,TRBV2,NA,TRBJ2-5,NA,TGTGCCAGCAGTGGTGGGGAGACCCAGTACTTC,CASSGGETQYF
14,TRBV6-5,NA,TRBJ1-5,TRBD1,TGTGCCAGCAGTTCCCGACAGGGAAATCAGCCCCAGCATTTT,CASSSRQGNQPQHF
14,TRBV7-9,NA,TRBJ2-1,NA,TGTGCCAGCAGCTTATGGGCGGGGAACAATGAGCAGTTCTTC,CASSLWAGNNEQFF
14,TRBV4-1,once,TRBJ2-5,NA,TGCGCCAGCAGCCAAGAGTACACGGCAGAGACCCAGTACTTC,CASSQEYTAETQYF
15,TRBV6-5,NA,TRBJ2-3,TRBD1,TGTGCCAGCAGTTACTCTGGGACAGGGGCAGATACGCAGTATTTT,CASSYSGTGADTQYF
19,TRBV5-8,NA,TRBJ1-3,TRBD1,TGTGCCAGCAGCTTGTTCGGGGGGACAGCCGGGGCAATGATAAACACCATATATTTT,CASSLFGGTAGAMINTIYF
14,TRBV5-1,NA,TRBJ2-7,NA,TGCGCCAGCAGCTTGGTGGGACACCCCTACGAGCAGTACTTC,CASSLVGHPYEQYF
14,TRBV14,NA,TRBJ1-2,NA,TGTGCCAGCAGCCAGCACTACGCTAACTATGGCTACACCTTC,CASSQHYANYGYTF
15,TRBV5-4,NA,TRBJ2-3,NA,TGTGCCAGCAGCTGGGTGGCGGAGTCCACAGATACGCAGTATTTT,CASSWVAESTDTQYF
16,TRBV27,once,TRBJ2-2,NA,TGTGCCAGCAGCCCACAGGGTATTTTGGGCACCGGGGAGCTGTTTTTT,CASSPQGILGTGELFF
10,TRBV29-1,NA,TRBJ1-1,NA,TGCAGCGGCCGGGATTCTGAAGCTTTCTTT,CSGRDSEAFF
16,TRBV9,NA,TRBJ2-3,TRBD2,TGTGCCAGCAGCGGCCAAGCGGGGGCTAGCACAGATACGCAGTATTTT,CASSGQAGASTDTQYF
13,TRBV14,few,TRBJ1-1,NA,TGTGCCAGCCGGAGAAATCTCAACACTGAAGCTTTCTTT,CASRRNLNTEAFF
16,TRBV4-1,NA,TRBJ2-2,TRBD1,TGCGCCAGCAGCCAAGAAGGGACAGGGAACACCGGGGAGCTGTTTTTT,CASSQEGTGNTGELFF
16,TRBV19,NA,TRBJ1-5,NA,TGTGCCAGTAGTATAGCTGGGGGGATAAGCAATCAGCCCCAGCATTTT,CASSIAGGISNQPQHF
13,TRBV29-1,NA,TRBJ1-2,NA,TGCAGCGTAATGACAGGATGGAACTATGGCTACACCTTC,CSVMTGWNYGYTF
15,TRBV18,NA,TRBJ2-1,TRBD2,TGTGCCAGCTCGCTAGCGGGGAGGATCTACAATGAGCAGTTCTTC,CASSLAGRIYNEQFF
15,TRBV23-1,NA,TRBJ2-2,NA,TGCGCCAGCAGTCAAGTCCCAGCGGAGGTCGGGGAGCTGTTTTTT,CASSQVPAEVGELFF